This T cell receptor (beta chain) was recorded in a study of CD8+ T cells in alopecia areata. Study results and limitations: Mouse data revealed clearer TCR sharing than patient data did, a gap possibly tied to HLA. Researchers report lesional scalp, most notably alopecia totalis/universalis, outstripped normal scalp in clonality. Scalp repertoires also include resident alphabeta T cells from normal skin.

RNA extraction and reverse transcription yielded cDNA as sequencing template. The table came from immunoSEQ multiplex PCR; TCRdb's copy has only in-frame clones and leaves some out. There are roughly 200,000 clones in the sample; more than 55% occur only once, and nearly 5% lies in the top ten. The CDR3 is made up of 14 amino acids. Germline V gene lookup returns CDR1 MNHEY and CDR2 SMNVEV (reference sequence). V was clipped by 2 bases and J by 4 bases, with 8 bases between them. In the case of this clone: Its antigen is unidentified.

Material: CD8+ T cells sorted from blood. The receptor comes from a human donor in good health. V usage is TRBV27 and J usage is TRBJ2-2, with D hard to call. The CDR3 here is CASSLGQSTGELFF. CDR3 nucleotides: TGTGCCAGCAGTTTAGGGCAGTCCACCGGGGAGCTGTTTTTT.